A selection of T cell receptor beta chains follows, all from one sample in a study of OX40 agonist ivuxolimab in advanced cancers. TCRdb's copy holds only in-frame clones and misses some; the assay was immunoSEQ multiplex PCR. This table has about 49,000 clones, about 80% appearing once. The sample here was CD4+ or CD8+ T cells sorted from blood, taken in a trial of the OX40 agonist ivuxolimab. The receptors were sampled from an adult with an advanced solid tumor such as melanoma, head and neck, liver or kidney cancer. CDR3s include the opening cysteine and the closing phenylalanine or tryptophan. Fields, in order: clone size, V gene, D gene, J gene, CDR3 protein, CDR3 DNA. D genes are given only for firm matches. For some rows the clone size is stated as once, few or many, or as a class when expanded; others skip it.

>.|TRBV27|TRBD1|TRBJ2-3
CASLSRGRVGTDTQYF
TGTGCCAGCCTCTCGAGGGGGCGGGTTGGCACAGATACGCAGTATTTT
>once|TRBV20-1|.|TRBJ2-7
CSARGTYEQYF
TGCAGTGCTAGGGGCACCTACGAGCAGTACTTC
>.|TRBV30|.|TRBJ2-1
CAWKRARGFGEQFF
TGTGCCTGGAAGAGGGCCAGGGGTTTCGGGGAGCAGTTCTTC
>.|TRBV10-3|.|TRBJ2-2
CAITPRGETGELFF
TGTGCCATCACCCCCAGAGGGGAGACCGGGGAGCTGTTTTTT
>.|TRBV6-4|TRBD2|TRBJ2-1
CASSEEAGVDNEQFF
TGTGCCAGCAGTGAAGAAGCGGGAGTGGACAATGAGCAGTTCTTC
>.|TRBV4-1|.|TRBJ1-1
CASSPTGQRNTEAFF
TGCGCCAGCAGCCCTACTGGACAACGGAACACTGAAGCTTTCTTT
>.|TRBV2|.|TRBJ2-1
CASSEASAYNEQFF
TGTGCCAGCAGTGAGGCTAGCGCTTACAATGAGCAGTTCTTC
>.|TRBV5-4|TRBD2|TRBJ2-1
CASSLEPFGTSGYNEQFF
TGTGCCAGCAGCTTGGAGCCCTTCGGGACTAGCGGTTACAATGAGCAGTTCTTC
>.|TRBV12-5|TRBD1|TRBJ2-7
CASGLPRWGQGLVYEQYF
TGTGCTAGTGGTTTGCCTAGGTGGGGACAGGGATTAGTCTACGAGCAGTACTTC
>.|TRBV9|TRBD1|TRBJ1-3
CASSVDRTGGNTIYF
TGTGCCAGCAGCGTAGATCGGACAGGCGGAAACACCATATATTTT
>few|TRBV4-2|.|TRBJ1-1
CASSQHDSNTEAFF
TGTGCCAGCAGCCAACACGACAGCAACACTGAAGCTTTCTTT
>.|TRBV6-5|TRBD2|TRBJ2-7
CASSSSSGSYEQYF
TGTGCCAGCAGTTCCTCTAGCGGGAGCTACGAGCAGTACTTC
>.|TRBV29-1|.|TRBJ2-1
CSVEHEQFF
TGCAGCGTTGAACATGAGCAGTTCTTC